Following are 14 T cell receptor beta chains from one sample sequenced in a study of blood T cells in healthy people across ages. Then a second PCR, running roughly 7 to 11 cycles, was carried out with a sample-barcoded 5' primer and a J-beta primer mix. Via MiXCR, TCRdb re-called the 5' RACE reads, giving one row per CDR3 protein. Of some 800,000 distinct CDR3 sequences listed, approximately 44% were seen once; the top ten hold around 18%. What was sequenced was blood. All receptors come from a man between 60 and 75 years old in good health.

Only a few counts were recorded for this clonotype. The chain is built from TRBV6-5 and TRBJ1-4; 7 bases match TRBD1. V shed 2 bases and J 4 bases; nucleotides not matched to a gene: 7. Germline V gene sequence: CDR1 MNHEY, CDR2 SVGAGI. This CDR3 has 16 residues. CDR3 nucleotides: TGTGCCAGCAGTTACCGGTCAGGGGGGAATAATGAAAAACTGTTTTTT. Translation: CASSYRSGGNNEKLFF.

A note on this clonotype: This may come from a read error, since a much larger clone is one base off. This rearrangement joins TRBV7-2 to TRBJ2-4, with D unresolved. Trimming pared 5 bases from V and 13 bases from J, leaving 21 bases between. The CDR3 contains 14 residues. CDR1 and CDR2 from the germline V gene are SGHTA and FQGNSA. CDR3 region: CASSTPLRQDEQYF. For the CDR3, the DNA is TGTGCCAGCAGCACACCCCTCCGTCAGGATGAGCAGTACTTC.

The chain is built from TRBV4-3 and TRBJ1-2; tentatively, D is TRBD1 (5 bases). Per germline, CDR1 LGHNA and CDR2 YSLEER. V dropped 0 bases and J dropped 6 bases, with 8 bases sitting between them. The CDR3 consists of 13 residues. CDR3 DNA: TGCGCCAGCAGCCAAGACCCCAGGGATGGCTACACCTTC. Its translation is CASSQDPRDGYTF.

V is TRBV20-1 and J is TRBJ1-1; TRBD1 agrees at 7 bases. CDR3 length: 15 residues. Germline loops: CDR1 DFQATT, CDR2 SNEGSKA (reference sequence). J gave up 6 bases and V 5 bases, and 15 bases lay outside the gene matches. The chain's CDR3 is CSAVPGQRSIPEAFF. CDR3 nucleotide sequence: TGCAGTGCTGTCCCGGGACAGCGAAGTATACCTGAAGCTTTCTTT.

Of note for this clonotype: One base away lies a much larger clone, so this may be a sequencing read error. The chain has TRBV7-9 and TRBJ2-3; 9 nucleotides align to TRBD2. The CDR3 runs 15 residues. Germline lookup yields CDR1 SEHNR and CDR2 FQNEAQ (reference sequence). The CDR3 region is CAGSLAGADTDTQYF. The CDR3 DNA reads as TGTGCCGGCAGCTTAGCGGGGGCAGACACAGATACGCAGTATTTT.

This clonotype was observed a handful of times. The chain recombines TRBV3-1 with TRBJ2-5, with D uncertain. This CDR3 region has 13 residues. Trimming took 1 base from V and 1 from J, leaving 4 bases between them. CDR1 is LGHDT and CDR2 is YNNKEL in the germline V gene (reference sequence). CDR3 sequence (DNA): TGTGCCAGCAGCCAAGTCCTCCAAGAGACCCAGTACTTC. Its protein is CASSQVLQETQYF.

V usage is TRBV5-1 and J usage is TRBJ1-2; tentative D call: TRBD1 (6 bases). With 3 bases removed from V and 4 bases from J, the gap between germline ends came to 19 bases. The CDR3 is 16 residues long. The germline gives CDR1 SGHRS, CDR2 YFSETQ. This chain's CDR3 is CASSWTAMKHSYGYTF. The CDR3 DNA follows: TGCGCCAGCAGCTGGACAGCGATGAAACATTCCTATGGCTACACCTTC.

This clonotype appeared a few times. The chain has TRBV13 and TRBJ2-1, with 15 nucleotides matching TRBD2. Germline V gene data show CDR1 as PRHDT and CDR2 as FYEKMQ (reference sequence). CDR3 length: 17 amino acids. J gave up 7 bases and V 4 bases, and 8 bases lay outside the gene matches. The chain's CDR3 is CASSSGTSGGKDNEQFF. CDR3 bases: TGTGCCAGCAGCTCAGGGACTAGCGGGGGGAAAGATAATGAGCAGTTCTTC.

The chain links TRBV9 to TRBJ1-1; D is unresolved. The V end lost 4 bases, the J end lost 8 bases, and 15 bases lay between the germline ends. CDR1 and CDR2 (germline): SGDLS, YYNGEE. The length of the CDR3 is 13 residues. Written as DNA, the CDR3 is TGTGCCAGCAGCCAGATCAGGACCGGCGAAGCTTTCTTT. Protein: CASSQIRTGEAFF.

The chain uses TRBV30 and TRBJ1-6; D is undetermined. Trimming stripped 1 base from V and 9 bases from J, with 16 bases between. CDR1 and CDR2 from the germline V gene are GTSNPN and SVGIG (reference sequence). The CDR3 covers 15 residues. The CDR3 nucleotides are TGTGCCTGGAGTGCCGGCACATCCGATAGTTCACCCCTCCACTTT. Its protein product is CAWSAGTSDSSPLHF.

This clonotype was observed many times. The gene calls are TRBV6-6 and TRBJ2-7; TRBD1 might be the D (6 bases). Trimming took 4 bases from V and 0 from J, leaving 10 bases between them. The CDR3 length is 14 residues. Germline CDR1 reads MNHNY; CDR2 reads SVGAGI (reference sequence). CDR3 nucleotide sequence: TGTGCCAGCAGTTTGGACAGAGTCTCCTACGAGCAGTACTTC. Protein: CASSLDRVSYEQYF.

This clonotype was recorded a few times. The rearrangement joins TRBV7-8 to TRBJ2-7; D is possibly TRBD1 (5 bases). Deletions cut 0 bases from V and 6 bases from J, with 12 bases between. CDR1 SGHVS and CDR2 FQNEAQ come from the germline V gene. The CDR3 sequence is 14 residues long. The CDR3 region is CASSLAVGPREQYF. The CDR3 region has the DNA TGTGCCAGCAGCTTAGCGGTGGGGCCTCGCGAGCAGTACTTC.

In this sample, this clonotype turned up once. The chain is built from TRBV9 and TRBJ2-2; TRBD1 might be the D (5 bases). From germline, CDR1 is SGDLS and CDR2 YYNGEE. The length of the CDR3 is 16 residues. Trimming pared 4 bases from V and 2 bases from J, leaving 15 bases between. The CDR3 loop reads CASSHSRGFNTGELFF. The CDR3 DNA reads as TGTGCCAGCAGCCACTCAAGGGGCTTTAACACCGGGGAGCTGTTTTTT.

This clonotype has a handful of counts. J is TRBJ2-1 and V is TRBV14; 8 bases match TRBD1. V gave up 5 bases and J gave up 5 bases; unmatched junction bases: 8. CDR3 length: 15 residues. Germline-derived CDR1 and CDR2 are SGHDN and FVKESK. The CDR3 DNA follows: TGTGCCAGCAGCGTATCCGGGACAGGAAACAATGAGCAGTTCTTC. It encodes CASSVSGTGNNEQFF.